Listed below are T cell receptor beta chains from one sample, sequenced in a study of cytomegalovirus exposure and HLA in healthy donors. The method was immunoSEQ multiplex PCR; TCRdb's version includes in-frame clones alone and lacks a portion of them. The sample lists fewer than 130,000 clones; 70% to 80% were seen once. The specimen was PBMCs. These receptors originate from a woman aged 40 to 55 in good health and CMV-seronegative. CDR3s include the opening cysteine and the closing phenylalanine or tryptophan.

length: 17
J: TRBJ2-3
V: TRBV5-1
CDR3: CASSPPLAGAHTDTQYF

length: 15
J: TRBJ2-1
V: TRBV7-2
CDR3: CASSLRSGGYNEQFF

length: 11
J: TRBJ1-1
V: TRBV20-1
CDR3: CSGSLNTEAFF

length: 14
J: TRBJ2-7
V: TRBV6-5
CDR3: CASRRQGDSYEQYF

length: 16
J: TRBJ2-1
V: TRBV28
CDR3: CASSPRWGQLYNEQFF

length: 13
J: TRBJ1-1
V: TRBV30
CDR3: CAWSSSGEREAFF

length: 15
J: TRBJ2-7
V: TRBV7-2
CDR3: CASSLGQRGGYEQYF

length: 13
J: TRBJ1-1
V: TRBV7-9
CDR3: CASSILGNTEAFF

length: 14
J: TRBJ2-7
V: TRBV11-3
CDR3: CASSLTSGGYEQYF

length: 14
J: TRBJ2-3
V: TRBV5-1
CDR3: CASSFGINSDTQYF

length: 16
J: TRBJ2-1
V: TRBV4-3
CDR3: CASSQDPRGGNNEQFF

length: 14
J: TRBJ2-7
V: TRBV6-5
CDR3: CASSYRGVNYEQYF

length: 15
J: TRBJ2-5
V: TRBV7-2
CDR3: CASSRGPQGQETQYF

length: 14
J: TRBJ1-1
V: TRBV19
CDR3: CASSIRGVNTEAFF

length: 14
J: TRBJ2-5
V: TRBV5-1
CDR3: CASRPGTGKETQYF

length: 15
J: TRBJ1-3
V: TRBV14
CDR3: CASSHRRGNGNTIYF

length: 12
J: TRBJ1-5
V: TRBV14
CDR3: CASSRLCQPQHF

length: 14
J: TRBJ1-4
V: TRBV2
CDR3: CASSSEGWSEKLFF

length: 14
J: TRBJ1-2
V: TRBV6-6
CDR3: CASSSAGVVYGYTF

length: 17
J: TRBJ1-1
V: TRBV19
CDR3: CASIQTGRGMKNTEAFF

length: 14
J: TRBJ2-3
V: TRBV11-2
CDR3: CASSLVGRLDTQYF

length: 17
J: TRBJ2-1
V: TRBV14
CDR3: CASSQENPTSTYNEQFF

length: 16
J: TRBJ1-2
V: TRBV29-1
CDR3: CSVEVGQGGGKGGYTF

length: 14
J: TRBJ2-1
V: TRBV6-5
CDR3: CASRWTAEPNEQFF

length: 16
J: TRBJ2-2
V: TRBV4-2
CDR3: CASSQVGRGGSGELFF

length: 16
J: TRBJ2-3
V: TRBV29-1
CDR3: CSVEWGRWGGTDTQYF

length: 13
J: TRBJ1-2
V: TRBV14
CDR3: CASSPGWTVGYTF

length: 12
J: TRBJ1-1
V: TRBV12-5
CDR3: CASGRPGQEAFF

length: 15
J: TRBJ1-3
V: TRBV13
CDR3: CASSFQGNPGNTIYF

length: 13
J: TRBJ1-1
V: TRBV4-3
CDR3: CASSQDAGYEAFF

length: 17
J: TRBJ2-1
V: TRBV7-9
CDR3: CASSPPGTSGGASEQFF

length: 19
J: TRBJ2-6
V: TRBV7-8
CDR3: CASSPFKWQGRTGANVLTF

length: 15
J: TRBJ1-2
V: TRBV18
CDR3: CASSPSTDRGAGYTF

length: 14
J: TRBJ2-1
V: TRBV6-5
CDR3: CASSYGYPRDEQFF

length: 16
J: TRBJ1-4
V: TRBV7-9
CDR3: CASSLRSQAVNEKLFF

length: 10
J: TRBJ2-7
V: TRBV5-8
CDR3: CASSLYEQYF

length: 15
J: TRBJ2-2
V: TRBV5-1
CDR3: CASSLDRFNTGELFF

length: 13
J: TRBJ1-1
V: TRBV9
CDR3: CASSVSENTEAFF

length: 14
J: TRBJ2-7
V: TRBV4-3
CDR3: CASSRRADGGEQYF

length: 13
J: TRBJ2-1
V: TRBV27
CDR3: CASSISSYNEQFF

length: 15
J: TRBJ2-5
V: TRBV7-7
CDR3: CASSLGMRVQETQYF

length: 15
J: TRBJ1-6
V: TRBV5-1
CDR3: CASSRTTGENSPLHF

length: 16
J: TRBJ1-4
V: TRBV7-9
CDR3: CASSPRPGTGDEKLFF

length: 16
J: TRBJ1-6
V: TRBV6-5
CDR3: CASSYRPDRGFSPLHF

length: 18
J: TRBJ2-1
V: TRBV5-1
CDR3: CASSPRTLAGGRLDEQFF

length: 17
J: TRBJ1-5
V: TRBV28
CDR3: CASSSLRQGFGNQPQHF

length: 18
J: TRBJ2-7
V: TRBV7-2
CDR3: CASSSRTSGARVPYEQYF

length: 17
J: TRBJ1-2
V: TRBV4-2
CDR3: CASSQLSGQLINYGYTF

length: 13
J: TRBJ2-5
V: TRBV2
CDR3: CASSELGQGTQYF

length: 13
J: TRBJ1-5
V: TRBV11-2
CDR3: CASSDSENQPQHF

length: 14
J: TRBJ1-4
V: TRBV5-1
CDR3: CASSLGDRPEKLFF

length: 14
J: TRBJ2-5
V: TRBV19
CDR3: CASSISGLVETQYF

length: 20
J: TRBJ1-5
V: TRBV28
CDR3: CASSRQIRDGSIYSNQPQHF

length: 16
J: TRBJ2-2
V: TRBV21-1
CDR3: CASSKGTSGSWGELFF